The entry that follows covers one T cell receptor beta chain sequence. Its antigen is not identified. The record originates from a study of cytomegalovirus exposure and HLA in healthy donors. Study-wide points: As was reported, the classifier diagnosed cytomegalovirus status with high specificity and sensitivity. The study put some 160 TCR beta chains on its list as cytomegalovirus-associated.

With 60 Vbeta and 13 Jbeta primers, the PCR was carried out. Only in-frame clones appear in the TCRdb table, and some are missing; sequencing was by immunoSEQ multiplex PCR. The sample has 130,000 or so clones. The ends lost 5 bases at V and 6 bases at J; junction bases unmatched: 5. CDR1 is ENHRY, CDR2 SYGVKD, per germline. The CDR3 is made up of 14 amino acids. This chain connects TRBV10-3 to TRBJ1-1, with 11 bases matching TRBD1. Source material: PBMCs. The clonotype comes from a woman in her thirties or forties in good health and CMV-seronegative. CDR3 bases: TGTGCCATCAGTTCAGGACAGGGGGCGCCTGAAGCTTTCTTT. This sequence encodes CAISSGQGAPEAFF.